Shown below are 23 T cell receptor beta chains from a single sample sequenced in a study of blood T cell repertoires in COVID-19. Profiling relied on immunoSEQ multiplex PCR, and the TCRdb table lists in-frame clones only, not all of them. In the table there are fewer than 80,000 clones, around 86% of which are singletons. Sequencing was carried out using peripheral blood. Receptor source: a man aged 65 to 79 with acute or convalescent COVID-19.

The chain is built from TRBV18 and TRBJ1-1; TRBD1 is a possible D gene (6 bases). The CDR3 has 13 residues. Germline lookup yields CDR1 KGHSH and CDR2 LQKENI. V was clipped by 4 bases and J by 10 bases, with 16 bases between them. CDR3 sequence (DNA): TGTGCCAGCTCACAAATCTCAGGGGAGGGAGCTTTCTTT. Translated, it gives CASSQISGEGAFF.

The chain employs TRBV9 and TRBJ1-3, with D tentatively TRBD1 (5 bases). Germline CDR1 and CDR2: SGDLS and YYNGEE. This CDR3 is built from 16 residues. V gave up 0 bases and J gave up 2 bases, with 12 bases separating them. For the CDR3, the DNA is TGTGCCAGCAGCGTAGGGCCCAGGGAAACTGGAAACACCATATATTTT. Translating it yields CASSVGPRETGNTIYF. Full variable domain (outside the CDR3, taken from reference TRBV9 and TRBJ1-3): DSGVTQTPKHLITATGQRVTLRCSPRSGDLSVYWYQQSLDQGLQFLIQYYNGEERAKGNILERFSAQQFPDLHSELNLSSLELGDSALYFCASSVGPRETGNTIYFGEGSWLTVV.

The V call is TRBV7-7, the J call TRBJ2-7, with D perhaps TRBD1 (5 bases). CDR3 length: 12 residues. The ends were cut back, 8 bases at V and 1 base at J, with 9 bases in the middle. Germline V gene data show CDR1 as SSHAT and CDR2 as FNYEAQ (reference sequence). The DNA of the CDR3 is TGTGCCAGCTTAGGACATTCCTACGAGCAGTACTTC. It yields the protein CASLGHSYEQYF.

The CDR3 protein is CASRPGGANTGELFF. The CDR3 bases are TGTGCCAGCAGGCCAGGGGGCGCGAACACCGGGGAGCTGTTTTTT. The chain carries TRBV5-5 and TRBJ2-2; 8 nucleotides align to TRBD1. Trimming removed 5 bases from V and 0 bases from J; junction bases left unmatched: 3. The CDR3 runs to 15 residues. The germline V gene encodes CDR1 SGHKS and CDR2 YYEKEE (reference sequence).

The gene calls are TRBV4-1 and TRBJ1-6; no clear D gene. CDR3 length: 15 amino acids. The V gene lost 0 bases and the J gene lost 8 bases, with 11 bases spanning the gap. The germline gives CDR1 MGHRA, CDR2 YSYEKL. The CDR3 DNA is TGCGCCAGCAGCCAAGAGGCCGGCGGCTATTCACCCCTCCACTTT. The encoded protein is CASSQEAGGYSPLHF.

The J gene is TRBJ2-1, the V gene TRBV7-3; the D is unclear. Germline V gives CDR1 SGHTA, CDR2 FQGTGA. Trimming took off 6 bases at V and 8 bases at J, with 8 bases between the two ends. The CDR3 loop spans 11 amino acids. CDR3 sequence reads: CASSSSYEQFF. The CDR3 DNA follows: TGTGCCAGCAGTTCTAGTTATGAGCAGTTCTTC.

V is TRBV7-2 and J is TRBJ2-3, with 14 bases lining up with TRBD2. The CDR3 has 16 amino acids. J lost 6 bases, V lost 6 bases, and 8 bases had no gene match. Germline-derived CDR1 and CDR2 are SGHTA and FQGNSA. The DNA for the CDR3 is TGTGCCAGCAGTCACGGGACTAGCGGGAGAAGGGATACGCAGTATTTT. This sequence encodes CASSHGTSGRRDTQYF.

Written as DNA, the CDR3 is TGTGCCAGCAGCCTAGCGAGATCTGAGCAGTTCTTC. This gives the protein CASSLARSEQFF. This chain connects TRBV3-1 (or the pseudogene TRBV3-2) to TRBJ2-1, with D maybe TRBD2 (5 bases). CDR3 length: 12 amino acids. CDR1 LGHDT and CDR2 YNNKEL come from the germline V gene (reference sequence). V lost 4 bases and J lost 9, with 10 bases in between.

The V and J genes are TRBV18 and TRBJ2-7, with TRBD1 identical over 7 bases. Germline V gene sequence: CDR1 KGHSH, CDR2 LQKENI. The CDR3 length is 16 residues. Trimming at V came to 5 bases and at J to 5 bases, leaving 15 bases not matched to a gene. The CDR3 region has the DNA TGTGCCAGCTCAACGGGACAGATCCTGCGCCTGGACGAGCAGTACTTC. It is translated as CASSTGQILRLDEQYF. Variable domain in full (rest from reference TRBV18 and TRBJ2-7): NAGVMQNPRHLVRRRGQEARLRCSPMKGHSHVYWYRQLPEEGLKFMVYLQKENIIDESGMPKERFSAEFPKEGPSILRIQQVVRGDSAAYFCASSTGQILRLDEQYFGPGTRLTVT.

The chain carries TRBV11-3 and TRBJ2-1; TRBD2 matches 7 bases. The CDR3 sequence is 15 residues long. V lost 1 base to trimming and J lost 5 bases; unmatched junction nucleotides: 5. From germline, CDR1 is SGHNT and CDR2 YENEEA. CDR3 DNA: TGTGCCAGCAGCTTAGGAGGGAGGGTGGACAATGAGCAGTTCTTC. This codes for CASSLGGRVDNEQFF.

V gene TRBV7-9 combines with J gene TRBJ2-1, with no clear D. The CDR3 is 12 amino acids. V gave up 3 bases and J gave up 8 bases, with 8 bases separating them. Germline loops: CDR1 SEHNR, CDR2 FQNEAQ (reference sequence). CDR3 residues: CASSFVLDEQFF. The CDR3 nucleotides are TGTGCCAGCAGCTTTGTACTTGATGAGCAGTTCTTC.

The rearrangement uses TRBV4-2 and TRBJ2-1, with 8 bases aligning to TRBD1. CDR1 is LGHNA and CDR2 is YNFKEQ in the germline V gene. With 1 base clipped from V and 7 bases from J, the junction kept 6 bases outside the gene matches. This CDR3 has 15 amino acids. CDR3 loop: CASSQAQGAGNEQFF. The CDR3 bases are TGTGCCAGCAGCCAAGCCCAGGGGGCGGGGAATGAGCAGTTCTTC.

The chain joins TRBV25-1 to TRBJ1-1, with TRBD1 identical over 8 bases. This CDR3 region has 15 residues. Germline-derived CDR1 and CDR2 are MGHDK and SYGVNS. The junction had 5 bases not matched to a gene; V was cut back by 4 bases and J by 1 base. Written as DNA, the CDR3 is TGTGCCAGCAGTGGATCCGGACAGGGGAACACTGAAGCTTTCTTT. As protein: CASSGSGQGNTEAFF.

The chain is built from TRBV6-5 and TRBJ1-5; tentative D call: TRBD1 (6 bases). V lost 6 bases and J 6 bases, leaving 9 bases between the germline ends. The germline V gene has CDR1 MNHEY and CDR2 SVGAGI. This CDR3 is built from 12 residues. The CDR3 is CASSRGGQPQHF. The DNA for the CDR3 is TGTGCCAGCAGCAGGGGTGGTCAGCCCCAGCATTTT.

The rearrangement links TRBV20-1 to TRBJ2-6; TRBD1 matches 11 bases. The CDR3 loop spans 18 amino acids. Looked up from germline, CDR1 is DFQATT and CDR2 is SNEGSKA (reference sequence). V lost 3 bases and J lost 0; bases outside the gene matches: 7. CDR3 protein: CSASLVGTGGSGANVLTF. Written as DNA, the CDR3 is TGCAGTGCTAGTCTCGTGGGGACAGGGGGCTCTGGGGCCAACGTCCTGACTTTC.

In its sample, this clone was seen a few times. The chain couples TRBV7-9 to TRBJ2-7; 8 bases are a match to TRBD2. The CDR3 totals 14 residues. The germline V gene encodes CDR1 SEHNR and CDR2 FQNEAQ (reference sequence). J was trimmed by 2 bases and V by 4 bases; bases with no gene match: 4. This CDR3 reads CASSSKGLAYEQYF. The DNA for the CDR3 is TGTGCCAGCAGCTCGAAGGGACTAGCCTACGAGCAGTACTTC.

This chain uses TRBV2 with TRBJ2-7; 8 positions agree with TRBD2. Germline CDR1 and CDR2: SNHLY and FYNNEI. The J segment lost 2 bases and the V segment lost 10 bases, leaving 10 bases of the junction unmatched. The CDR3 consists of 14 residues. CDR3 nucleotide sequence: TGTGCCACCGACCCTAGCGGGCGAACCTACGAGCAGTACTTC. Its protein is CATDPSGRTYEQYF.

To note about this clone: Additional DNA sequences in this sample encode the identical CDR3. The V call is TRBV19, the J call TRBJ1-2; TRBD1 aligns across 7 bases. Losses at the gene ends were 6 bases for V and 3 bases for J; bases not matched to a gene: 4. Germline CDR1 is LNHDA and CDR2 is SQIVND (reference sequence). There are 13 residues in the CDR3. In nucleotides, the CDR3 is TGTGCCAGTAGCCCCAGGGGGGACTATGGCTACACCTTC. This encodes CASSPRGDYGYTF.

This clone was seen only once. This sequence joins TRBV21-1 and TRBJ2-3; the table's D call, TRBD2, was not checked against the DNA. TRBV21-1 is a known pseudogene. The CDR3 sequence is 17 residues long. The CDR3 DNA reads TGTGCCAGCAGCAAAGCGCGGAGCGGGGCCAGAGAAGATACGCAGTATTTT. Translation gives CASSKARSGAREDTQYF.

This clone was observed a few times. V and J are TRBV5-1 and TRBJ1-1; D remains unclear. V gave up 4 bases and J gave up 10 bases, with 23 bases separating them. From germline, CDR1 is SGHRS and CDR2 YFSETQ. The CDR3 has 15 residues. The CDR3 reads CASSPSAVGQSGAFF. Written as DNA, the CDR3 is TGCGCCAGCAGCCCCTCGGCAGTCGGCCAGTCAGGAGCTTTCTTT. Combining the CDR3 with reference TRBV5-1 and TRBJ1-1 gives the whole variable domain KAGVTQTPRYLIKTRGQQVTLSCSPISGHRSVSWYQQTPGQGLQFLFEYFSETQRNKGNFPGRFSGRQFSNSRSEMNVSTLELGDSALYLCASSPSAVGQSGAFFGQGTRLTVV.

The chain links TRBV18 to TRBJ2-7; tentative D call: TRBD1 (6 bases). Germline V gene lookup returns CDR1 KGHSH and CDR2 LQKENI. CDR3 length equals 13 residues. Trimming removed 6 bases at V and 2 bases at J, with 11 bases between. The DNA of the CDR3 is TGTGCCAGCTCGCCCGGGACAACCTACGAGCAGTACTTC. It codes for CASSPGTTYEQYF.

The CDR3, as DNA: TGTGCCAGCAGTTTTGAGCGGGGGGTCGTCTCCTACAATGAGCAGTTCTTC. This translates into CASSFERGVVSYNEQFF. V usage is TRBV28 and J usage is TRBJ2-1, with TRBD2 matching 9 bases. Unmatched junction bases numbered 6, after V lost 3 bases and J lost 0 bases. The germline gives CDR1 MDHEN, CDR2 SYDVKM. CDR3 size: 17 residues. Looking up the rest from reference TRBV28 and TRBJ2-1 gives the full variable domain: DVKVTQSSRYLVKRTGEKVFLECVQDMDHENMFWYRQDPGLGLRLIYFSYDVKMKEKGDIPEGYSVSREKKERFSLILESASTNQTSMYLCASSFERGVVSYNEQFFGPGTRLTVL.

This chain connects TRBV5-1 to TRBJ1-3; 8 bases fit TRBD1. After removal of 2 bases from V and 8 bases from J, the junction contained 6 bases not matched to a gene. The CDR3 is made up of 14 amino acids. Per the germline V gene, CDR1 is SGHRS and CDR2 is YFSETQ. In nucleotides, the CDR3 is TGCGCCAGCAGCTTCGGACAGGGCCGGGACACCATATATTTT. As protein: CASSFGQGRDTIYF.